The clone carrying this TCR beta chain came up a few times. Its antigen remains unidentified. This CDR3 spans 15 amino acids. Germline V gene sequence: CDR1 SGHDT, CDR2 YYEEEE. With 4 bases removed from V and 1 base from J, the gap between germline ends came to 14 bases. cDNA libraries for TCR beta contained unique molecular identifiers. From the PCR reads, TCRdb called clonotypes with MiXCR, one entry per CDR3 protein. The sample holds about 540,000 distinct CDR3 sequences, about a third seen once. This record belongs to a study of post-analysis software for immune sequencing data. Study results and caveats: Same-batch preparations were strongly co-clustered by F measure. Controls showed significantly higher normalized Chao1 diversity than did multiple sclerosis patients. Roughly five TRBV segments appeared more often in patients than in controls, and TRBV5-6, TRBV5-1 and TRBV20-1 were among these.

Sample: blood. The TCR sequence derives from a girl aged 2-17 years with multiple sclerosis. The J gene is TRBJ1-2, the V gene TRBV5-6, with a weak D call TRBD1 (5 bases). The CDR3: CASSLEGTINYGYTF. The CDR3 region has the DNA TGTGCCAGCAGCCTGGAAGGGACGATTAACTATGGCTACACCTTC. Looking up the rest from reference TRBV5-6 and TRBJ1-2 gives the full variable domain: DAGVTQSPTHLIKTRGQQVTLRCSPKSGHDTVSWYQQALGQGPQFIFQYYEEEERQRGNFPDRFSGHQFPNYSSELNVNALLLGDSALYLCASSLEGTINYGYTFGSGTRLTVV.